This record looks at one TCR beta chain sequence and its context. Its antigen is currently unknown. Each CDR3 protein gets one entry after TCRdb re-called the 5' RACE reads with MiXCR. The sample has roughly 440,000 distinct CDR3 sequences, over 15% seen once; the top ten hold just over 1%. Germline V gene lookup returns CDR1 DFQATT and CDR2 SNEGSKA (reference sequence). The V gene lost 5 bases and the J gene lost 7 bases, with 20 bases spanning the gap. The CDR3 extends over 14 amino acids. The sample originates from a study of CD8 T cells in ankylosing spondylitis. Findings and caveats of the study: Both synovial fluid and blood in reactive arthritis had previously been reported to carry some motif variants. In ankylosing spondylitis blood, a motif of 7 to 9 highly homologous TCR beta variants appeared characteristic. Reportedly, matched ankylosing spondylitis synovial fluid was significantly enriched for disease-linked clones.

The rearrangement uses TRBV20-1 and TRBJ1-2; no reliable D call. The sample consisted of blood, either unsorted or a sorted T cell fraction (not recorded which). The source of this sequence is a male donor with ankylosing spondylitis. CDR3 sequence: CSASLAASGTGYTF. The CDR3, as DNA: TGCAGTGCTTCTCTGGCGGCGAGCGGTACTGGCTACACCTTC.